Presented here are 3 T cell receptor beta chains from one specimen sequenced in a study of blood T cell repertoires in COVID-19. TCRdb's copy holds only in-frame clones and misses some; the assay was immunoSEQ multiplex PCR. The repertoire has some 300,000 clones, approximately 88% of them found once; the top ten carry roughly 6.9%. The source material was peripheral blood. Every receptor here comes from a woman in her twenties or thirties who had recovered from COVID-19.

The chain combines TRBV28 with TRBJ2-7, with a possible D match to TRBD1 (5 bases). The germline gives CDR1 MDHEN, CDR2 SYDVKM. This CDR3 is built from 14 residues. The V gene lost 3 bases and the J gene lost 0 bases, with 9 bases spanning the gap. The CDR3 protein is CASSFLTDSYEQYF. As DNA, the CDR3 is TGTGCCAGCAGTTTCTTGACAGACTCCTACGAGCAGTACTTC.

The rearrangement links TRBV6-5 to TRBJ1-2; 8 positions match TRBD1. The CDR3 contains 15 residues. The junction had 11 bases not matched to a gene; V was cut back by 6 bases and J by 5 bases. In germline, CDR1 is MNHEY, CDR2 SVGAGI. The CDR3 DNA sequence: TGTGCCAGCAGAACTAATTCCGGGACAGGTTATGGCTACACCTTC. Its translation is CASRTNSGTGYGYTF.

The V call is TRBV6-5, the J call TRBJ1-1; 9 bases are a match to TRBD1. This CDR3 comprises 13 residues. CDR1 and CDR2 (germline): MNHEY, SVGAGI. The V gene end was trimmed by 7 bases and the J gene end by 5 bases; junction bases not matched to a gene: 5. In nucleotides, the CDR3 is TGTGCCAGCAATGGACAGGGGCAAACTGAAGCTTTCTTT. This sequence encodes CASNGQGQTEAFF.